Shown below are 17 T cell receptor beta chains from a single sample sequenced in a study of regulatory T cells in long-lasting Graves disease. The time point denotes: newly diagnosed GD, antithyroid drugs for less than 3 months. Making the TCR library involved RNA that had been extracted from PBMCs. Assembly of TCR beta libraries relied on iRepertoire HTBI primers together with Arm-PCR of CDR3 regions. Each CDR3 protein is one row after TCRdb ran MiXCR on the multiplex PCR reads. There are around 500,000 distinct CDR3 sequences in the sample; roughly 13% occur only once, and more than 8.5% lies in the top ten. These data were also reused for a study on T cells in Graves' hyperthyroidism and ophthalmopathy.

Sequenced material: peripheral blood mononuclear cells (PBMCs), taken at new diagnosis, from a patient treated with antithyroid drugs. Receptors originate from a man aged 25-40 years with Graves disease.

A word on this clonotype: Being one base from a much bigger clone, this may be a read error. V is TRBV2 and J is TRBJ1-2; 9 positions match TRBD1. CDR1 and CDR2 (germline): SNHLY, FYNNEI. This CDR3 is 15 amino acids long. The CDR3 DNA is TGTGCCGGCAGTGGGCGGACAGGGGATCCCTATGGCTACACCTTC. Amino acids: CAGSGRTGDPYGYTF.

This clonotype was observed many times. The chain joins TRBV29-1 to TRBJ2-7, with TRBD2 as a possible D gene (7 bases). Germline V lookup: CDR1 SQVTM, CDR2 ANQGSEA. The ends were cut back, 3 bases at V and 7 bases at J, with 22 bases in the middle. The CDR3 loop spans 15 amino acids. In nucleotides, the CDR3 is TGCAGCGTTGATCAGGTGGGAGGGGGATATGAAGAGCAGTACTTC. Translating gives CSVDQVGGGYEEQYF.

This clonotype was seen many times. V usage is TRBV29-1 and J usage is TRBJ1-1; D ambiguous. The V end lost 4 bases, the J end lost 1 base, and 7 bases lay between the germline ends. Germline lookup yields CDR1 SQVTM and CDR2 ANQGSEA. This CDR3 is 12 amino acids long. CDR3 sequence (DNA): TGCAGCGTTGTGAGCGGGAACACTGAAGCTTTCTTT. Its translation is CSVVSGNTEAFF.

This clonotype was found many times. This chain joins TRBV2 and TRBJ2-5, with 10 nucleotides matching TRBD1. Germline assignment: CDR1 SNHLY and CDR2 FYNNEI. This CDR3 is 17 amino acids long. The V gene end was trimmed by 2 bases and the J gene end by 5 bases; junction bases not matched to a gene: 11. The CDR3 sequence: CASSENYGTGVFETQYF. The CDR3 bases are TGTGCCAGCAGTGAAAATTATGGGACAGGGGTTTTCGAGACCCAGTACTTC.

The chain joins TRBV7-2 to TRBJ1-3; tentative D call: TRBD1 (5 bases). V gave up 6 bases and J gave up 3 bases, with 18 bases separating them. CDR3 length equals 16 residues. Germline CDR1 reads SGHTA; CDR2 reads FQGNSA. The CDR3 region is CASSPGGTHSGNTIYF. The CDR3 nucleotides are TGTGCCAGCAGTCCGGGGGGTACCCACAGTGGAAACACCATATATTTT.

The chain couples TRBV2 to TRBJ2-5, with 13 positions matching TRBD2. CDR3 length: 17 amino acids. Trimming at V came to 11 bases and at J to 2 bases, leaving 14 bases not matched to a gene. Germline CDR1 is SNHLY and CDR2 is FYNNEI. CDR3 sequence (DNA): TGTGCCGGTACGGGACTAGCGGGATTGGGGTGGCAAGAGACCCAGTACTTC. Residues: CAGTGLAGLGWQETQYF.

With respect to this clonotype: Possible read error: a much larger clone is one base away. As DNA, the CDR3 is TGTGCCAGCGCGCAGGAGGGGTTTAATGAAGAACTGTTTTTT. Translation: CASAQEGFNEELFF. This chain links TRBV6-1 with TRBJ1-4, with TRBD1 as a possible D gene (5 bases). Germline V gene sequence: CDR1 MNHNS, CDR2 SASEGT. This CDR3 spans 14 amino acids.

This chain connects TRBV20-1 to TRBJ2-5, with 7 bases fitting TRBD1. The CDR3 covers 14 residues. V shed 8 bases, J shed 3 bases, and the junction held 12 bases outside the gene matches. Germline loops: CDR1 DFQATT, CDR2 SNEGSKA (reference sequence). Here the CDR3 DNA reads TGCAGTTCGGAAACCTCCGGGACAGAAGAGACCCAGTACTTC. Translated, it gives CSSETSGTEETQYF.

This clonotype was recorded many times. This sequence joins TRBV6-1 and TRBJ1-2, with a tentative D call TRBD1 (5 bases). V lost 6 bases and J 2 bases, leaving 19 bases between the germline ends. The CDR3 extends over 16 amino acids. Germline V CDR1 and CDR2: MNHNS, SASEGT. CDR3 in DNA: TGTGCCAGCAGGGGACGGGATACCCAACGAAACTATGGCTACACCTTC. Residues: CASRGRDTQRNYGYTF.

This clonotype was counted between two and nine times. The V gene is TRBV25-1, the J gene TRBJ2-7; a possible D gene is TRBD2 (5 bases). Trimming took 2 bases from V and 0 from J, leaving 17 bases between them. Germline V lookup: CDR1 MGHDK, CDR2 SYGVNS. CDR3 length: 17 amino acids. CDR3 DNA: TGTGCCAGCAGTGAACCTCGCGGGCGTCCTTACTCCTACGAGCAGTACTTC. Encoded protein: CASSEPRGRPYSYEQYF.

This clonotype was detected many times. The chain employs TRBV27 and TRBJ1-5; D is unresolved. Germline V gene lookup returns CDR1 MNHEY and CDR2 SMNVEV (reference sequence). The CDR3 contains 10 residues. V lost 7 bases, J lost 16 bases, and 14 bases lay in between. The DNA of the CDR3 is TGTGCCAGCAAGGGAACTATTCGACATTTT. The encoded protein is CASKGTIRHF.

The chain employs TRBV29-1 and TRBJ2-7; D may be TRBD2 (6 bases). Germline V gives CDR1 SQVTM, CDR2 ANQGSEA. Trimming took 4 bases from V and 3 from J, leaving 19 bases between them. The length of the CDR3 is 15 residues. CDR3 nucleotides: TGCAGCGTTGGCGGGACCTCGGAGGGTTTCTACGAGCAGTACTTC. Translating it yields CSVGGTSEGFYEQYF.

Ten or more counts support this clonotype. J is TRBJ2-1 and V is TRBV12-3 or TRBV12-4, with 8 positions matching TRBD2. The CDR3 covers 16 residues. Trimming cost V 7 bases and J 5 bases; bases outside gene matches: 13. The CDR3 DNA reads as TGTGCCAGCACCGGAGGGTTGGCGGGAGGAAACAATGAGCAGTTCTTC. Translating it yields CASTGGLAGGNNEQFF.

In the case of this clonotype: One base away lies a much larger clone, so this may be a sequencing read error. The chain is built from TRBV24-1 and TRBJ2-3; D ambiguous. Germline CDR1 reads KGHDR; CDR2 reads SFDVKD. This CDR3 has 12 amino acids. The ends were cut back, 7 bases at V and 0 bases at J, with 4 bases in the middle. In DNA form, the CDR3 reads TGTGCCACCAGCACTAGCACAGATACGCAGTATTTT. Amino acids: CATSTSTDTQYF.

This clonotype was picked up many times. J is TRBJ1-1 and V is TRBV20-1; D not certain. CDR1 is DFQATT and CDR2 is SNEGSKA in the germline V gene (reference sequence). The V gene lost 1 base and the J gene lost 5 bases, with 11 bases spanning the gap. CDR3 length: 13 residues. CDR3 bases: TGCAGTGCTAGAGTTGTACGGGGAACTGAAGCTTTCTTT. As protein: CSARVVRGTEAFF.

This clonotype showed up many times. The chain links TRBV5-1 to TRBJ1-1, with D hard to call. CDR3 length: 14 amino acids. Trimming removed 0 bases at V and 4 bases at J, with 10 bases between. Germline CDR1 is SGHRS and CDR2 is YFSETQ. The CDR3 DNA sequence: TGCGCCAGCAGCTTGGGGACTCGGGGCACTGAAGCTTTCTTT. It specifies CASSLGTRGTEAFF.

This clonotype occurred many times. This chain links TRBV20-1 with TRBJ2-4, with 7 bases fitting TRBD2. V dropped 3 bases and J dropped 7; count of bases not matched to a gene: 6. The CDR3 is 13 residues long. CDR1 is DFQATT and CDR2 is SNEGSKA in the germline V gene (reference sequence). The CDR3, as DNA: TGCAGTGCTAGCGGACTAGGAGGGAACATTCAGTACTTC. It yields the protein CSASGLGGNIQYF.